This TCR beta chain was sequenced during a study of shared clonotypes between healthy human individuals. V trimming: 8 bases; J trimming: 4 bases; junction bases outside the gene matches: 3. The CDR3 is 12 amino acids. From germline, CDR1 is SNHLY and CDR2 FYNNEI. Original processing methods: ImmunoSEQ output lacked quality scores and full-length reads, limiting matched filtering. Libraries were prepared by immunoSEQ multiplex PCR; TCRdb keeps only in-frame clonotypes and omits some of them. That table furnishes V, J and clone size, whereas the DNA furnished D and trimming. Of 2 million to 2.5 million clones in the sample, approximately 95% were seen once. This clone was recorded at least ten times.

The sample comprised naive CD4+ T cells sorted from blood. Subset in this sample: CD45RA+ positively selected. The origin of this receptor is a man between 18 and 35 years old in good health. This chain uses TRBV2 with TRBJ1-1, with 8 bases identical to TRBD1. CDR3 residues: CASRGQGTEAFF. CDR3 in DNA: TGTGCCAGCCGTGGACAGGGCACTGAAGCTTTCTTT.